This T cell receptor beta chain was found in a study of T cell responses to AZD1222 COVID-19 vaccine. TCRdb keeps only in-frame clones here, not all; method: immunoSEQ multiplex PCR. The sample has 150,000 to 190,000 clones, approximately 90% seen once; the top ten hold approximately 1.4%. V was shortened by 2 bases and J by 0 bases, with 14 bases between the two germline ends. Per the germline V gene, CDR1 is SGHDT and CDR2 is YYEEEE. This CDR3 has 16 amino acids. The chain combines TRBV5-6 with TRBJ1-1, with D possibly matching TRBD1 (6 bases). Material: peripheral blood, obtained 28 days after the second AZD1222 dose. This receptor was taken from an adult who received the AZD1222 COVID-19 vaccine. In DNA form, the CDR3 reads TGTGCCAGCAGCTTCCCGGACAGCCGCATGAACACTGAAGCTTTCTTT. Its translation is CASSFPDSRMNTEAFF.